This T cell receptor (beta chain) is drawn from a study of cytomegalovirus exposure and HLA in healthy donors. Study-wide results and caveats: Sequencing likely produced, as an artifact, a cluster of highly shared sequence variants.

The CDR3 spans 13 residues. Germline values: CDR1 LGHNA, CDR2 YSLEER. The V end lost 4 bases, the J end lost 9 bases, and 13 bases lay between the germline ends. The donors were healthy bone marrow donors. The PCR was carried out with 60 Vbeta primers and 13 Jbeta primers. Here immunoSEQ multiplex PCR was the method, and the copy in TCRdb shows in-frame clones only, minus some. The sample has 250,000 to 350,000 clones; roughly 89% are singletons. Regarding this clone: Its antigen is still unknown.

The sequenced material came from PBMCs. The clonotype was recovered from a man between 35 and 55 years old in good health and CMV-seropositive. The genes are TRBV4-3 and TRBJ2-1, with a tentative D call TRBD1 (6 bases). The CDR3 protein is CASSRQGHGEQFF. In nucleotides, the CDR3 is TGCGCCAGCAGCCGCCAGGGGCACGGTGAGCAGTTCTTC.